Reported below is one T cell receptor (beta chain). Antigen unknown. The data stem from a study of B cell selection in AIRE deficiency. Findings and caveats of the study: In TCRBV usage, CDR3 length and diversity, patient Tconv and Treg cells matched healthy donors. Healthy donors alone shared about a third of roughly 4,000 Treg sequences; patients alone nearly 9.5%. Shorter CDR3s marked shared Treg sequences, biased toward few non-templated insertions. Patient Tconv cells held 25% to 35% of Treg sequences shared by healthy donors.

The V and J ends lost 3 bases and 7 bases respectively, with 16 bases between them. The germline V gene encodes CDR1 GTSNPN and CDR2 SVGIG (reference sequence). The CDR3 is made up of 15 amino acids. Sorted regulatory T cells were CD4-positive, CD25-high and CD127-low or negative. Method: immunoSEQ multiplex PCR; TCRdb's copy keeps in-frame clones and lacks some. The repertoire consists of about 5,200 clones, with around 87% occurring once and the leading ten covering 2.8%. The V and J genes are TRBV30 and TRBJ1-6; no reliable D call. The material sequenced was Tregs sorted from PBMCs. The TCR sequence derives from a human donor with AIRE deficiency. In DNA form, the CDR3 reads TGTGCCTGGAGCCTTCAGGTTTCATGGAATTCACCCCTCCACTTT. This gives the protein CAWSLQVSWNSPLHF.